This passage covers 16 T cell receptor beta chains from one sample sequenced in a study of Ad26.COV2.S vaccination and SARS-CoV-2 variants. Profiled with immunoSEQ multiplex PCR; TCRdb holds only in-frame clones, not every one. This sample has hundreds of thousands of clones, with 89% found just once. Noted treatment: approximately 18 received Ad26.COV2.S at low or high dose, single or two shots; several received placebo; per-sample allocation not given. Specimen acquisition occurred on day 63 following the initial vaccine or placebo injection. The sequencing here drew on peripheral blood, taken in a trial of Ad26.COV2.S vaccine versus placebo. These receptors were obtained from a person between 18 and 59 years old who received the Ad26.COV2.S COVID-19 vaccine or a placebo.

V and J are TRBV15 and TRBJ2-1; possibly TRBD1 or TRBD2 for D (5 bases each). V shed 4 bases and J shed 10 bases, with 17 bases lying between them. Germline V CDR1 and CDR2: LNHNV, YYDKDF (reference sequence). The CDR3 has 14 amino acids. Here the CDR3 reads CATSTPLWGKEQFF. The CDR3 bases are TGTGCCACCAGCACCCCCCTGTGGGGGAAGGAGCAGTTCTTC.

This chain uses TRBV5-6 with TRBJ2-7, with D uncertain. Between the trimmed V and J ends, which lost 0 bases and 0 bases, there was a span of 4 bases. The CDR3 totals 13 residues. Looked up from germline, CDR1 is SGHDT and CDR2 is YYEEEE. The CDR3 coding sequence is TGTGCCAGCAGCTTGGGGATCTCCTACGAGCAGTACTTC. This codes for CASSLGISYEQYF.

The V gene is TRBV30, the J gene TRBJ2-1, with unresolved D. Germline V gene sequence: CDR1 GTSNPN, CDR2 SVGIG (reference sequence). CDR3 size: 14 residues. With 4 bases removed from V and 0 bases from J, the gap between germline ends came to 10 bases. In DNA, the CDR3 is TGTGCCTGGAATAAGCCGGCCTCCTACAATGAGCAGTTCTTC. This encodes CAWNKPASYNEQFF.

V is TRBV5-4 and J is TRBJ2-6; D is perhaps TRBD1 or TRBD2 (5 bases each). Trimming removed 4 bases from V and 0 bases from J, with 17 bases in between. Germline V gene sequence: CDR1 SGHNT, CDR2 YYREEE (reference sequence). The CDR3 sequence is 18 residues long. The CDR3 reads CASSLRDLLASGANVLTF. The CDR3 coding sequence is TGTGCCAGCAGCCTCCGGGACCTTTTAGCCTCTGGGGCCAACGTCCTGACTTTC.

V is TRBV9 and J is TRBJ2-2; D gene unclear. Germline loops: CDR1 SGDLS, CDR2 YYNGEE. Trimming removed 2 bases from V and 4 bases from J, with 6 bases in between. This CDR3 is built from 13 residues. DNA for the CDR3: TGTGCCAGCAGCGTGAGCTTCACCGGGGAGCTGTTTTTT. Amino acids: CASSVSFTGELFF.

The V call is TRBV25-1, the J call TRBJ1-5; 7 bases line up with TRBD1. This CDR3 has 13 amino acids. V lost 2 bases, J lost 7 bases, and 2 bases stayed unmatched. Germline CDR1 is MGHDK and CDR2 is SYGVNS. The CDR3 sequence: CASSEQGVQPQHF. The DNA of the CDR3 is TGTGCCAGCAGTGAACAGGGGGTCCAGCCCCAGCATTTT.

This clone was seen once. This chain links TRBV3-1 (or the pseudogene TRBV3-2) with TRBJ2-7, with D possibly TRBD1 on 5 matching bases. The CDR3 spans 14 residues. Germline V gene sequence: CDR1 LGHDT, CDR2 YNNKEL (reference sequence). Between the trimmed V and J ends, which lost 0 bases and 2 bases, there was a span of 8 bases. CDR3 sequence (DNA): TGTGCCAGCAGCCAAGAGGGGCGGCCCTACGAGCAGTACTTC. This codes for CASSQEGRPYEQYF.

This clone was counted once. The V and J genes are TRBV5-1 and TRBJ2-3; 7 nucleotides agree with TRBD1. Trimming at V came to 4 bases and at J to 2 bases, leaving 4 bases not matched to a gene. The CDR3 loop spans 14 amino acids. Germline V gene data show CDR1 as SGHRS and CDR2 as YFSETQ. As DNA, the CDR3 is TGCGCCAGCAGCGTGGGACAGCCCACAGATACGCAGTATTTT. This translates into CASSVGQPTDTQYF.

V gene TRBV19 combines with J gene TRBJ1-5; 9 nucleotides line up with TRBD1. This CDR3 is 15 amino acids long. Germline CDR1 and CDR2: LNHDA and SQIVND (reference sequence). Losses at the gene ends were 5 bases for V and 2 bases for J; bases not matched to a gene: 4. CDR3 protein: CASSPGTGRNQPQHF. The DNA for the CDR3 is TGTGCCAGTAGTCCCGGGACAGGGCGCAATCAGCCCCAGCATTTT.

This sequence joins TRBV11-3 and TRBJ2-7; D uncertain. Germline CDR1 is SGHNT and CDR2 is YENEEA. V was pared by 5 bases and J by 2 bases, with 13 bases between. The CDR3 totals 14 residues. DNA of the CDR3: TGTGCCAGCAGCCGAAATGACGGAGCCTACGAGCAGTACTTC. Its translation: CASSRNDGAYEQYF.

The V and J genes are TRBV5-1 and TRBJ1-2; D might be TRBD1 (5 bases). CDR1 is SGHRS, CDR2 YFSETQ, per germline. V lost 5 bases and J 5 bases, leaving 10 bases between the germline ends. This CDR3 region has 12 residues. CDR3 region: CASSQGTYGYTF. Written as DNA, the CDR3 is TGCGCCAGCAGTCAGGGTACTTATGGCTACACCTTC.

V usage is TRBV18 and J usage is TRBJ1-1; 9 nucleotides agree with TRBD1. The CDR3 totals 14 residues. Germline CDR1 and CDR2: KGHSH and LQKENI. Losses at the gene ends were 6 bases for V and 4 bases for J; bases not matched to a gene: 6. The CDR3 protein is CASSAETGGTEAFF. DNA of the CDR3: TGTGCCAGCTCGGCTGAGACAGGGGGCACTGAAGCTTTCTTT.

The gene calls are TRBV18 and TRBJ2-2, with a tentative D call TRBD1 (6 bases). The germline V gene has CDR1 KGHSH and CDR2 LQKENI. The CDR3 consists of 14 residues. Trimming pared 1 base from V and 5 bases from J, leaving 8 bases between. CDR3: CASSPRQETGELFF. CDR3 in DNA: TGTGCCAGCTCACCACGACAGGAGACCGGGGAGCTGTTTTTT.

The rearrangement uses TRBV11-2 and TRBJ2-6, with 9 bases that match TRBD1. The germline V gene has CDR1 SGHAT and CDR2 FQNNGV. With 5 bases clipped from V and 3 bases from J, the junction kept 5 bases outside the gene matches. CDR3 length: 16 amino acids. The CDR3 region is CASSPRDRVGANVLTF. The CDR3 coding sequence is TGTGCCAGCAGCCCCCGGGACAGGGTTGGGGCCAACGTCCTGACTTTC.

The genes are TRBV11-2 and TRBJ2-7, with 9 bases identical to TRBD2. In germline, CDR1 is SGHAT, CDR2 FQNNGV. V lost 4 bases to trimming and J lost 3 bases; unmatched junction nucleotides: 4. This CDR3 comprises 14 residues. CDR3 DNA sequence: TGTGCCAGCAGCTGGACTAGCGTCATCTACGAGCAGTACTTC. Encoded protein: CASSWTSVIYEQYF. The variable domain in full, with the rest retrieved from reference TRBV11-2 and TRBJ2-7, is EAGVAQSPRYKIIEKRQSVAFWCNPISGHATLYWYQQILGQGPKLLIQFQNNGVVDDSQLPKDRFSAERLKGVDSTLKIQPAKLEDSAVYLCASSWTSVIYEQYFGPGTRLTVT.

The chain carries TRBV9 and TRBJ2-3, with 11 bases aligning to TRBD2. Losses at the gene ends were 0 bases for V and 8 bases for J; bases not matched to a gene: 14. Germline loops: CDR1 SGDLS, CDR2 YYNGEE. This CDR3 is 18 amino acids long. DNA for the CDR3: TGTGCCAGCAGCGTAGAAACTAGCGGGAGAGTCTTAGTGGGTACGCAGTATTTT. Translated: CASSVETSGRVLVGTQYF.